This is a list of T cell receptor beta chains from one sample in a study of blood T cell repertoires in COVID-19. The table came from immunoSEQ multiplex PCR; TCRdb's copy has only in-frame clones and leaves some out. The profile shows roughly 45,000 clones, about nine tenths of them singletons. Sequencing was done on a sample of peripheral blood. The receptors originated from a man aged 55-75 years with active COVID-19. The CDR3 runs from the conserved cysteine through the conserved F or W. D genes are given only for firm matches. Not every row has a clone size; where given, it reads once, few, many or a size class.

>TRBJ2-7|-|TRBV28|-
TGTGCCAGCACTCCTAGGACTGAAACCTACGAGCAGTACTTC
CASTPRTETYEQYF
>TRBJ1-1|-|TRBV9|-
TGTGCCAGCAGCCTCCATTCTTCGGGCAGGAGGATCTTT
CASSLHSSGRRIF
>TRBJ2-1|TRBD1|TRBV7-6|-
TGTGCCAGCAGCTTCATACAGGGGGCAGATTTGTTCAATGAGCAGTTCTTC
CASSFIQGADLFNEQFF
>TRBJ2-7|-|TRBV10-3|-
TGTGCCATCAGTGCGAGACTCGATAGTATGTCCGAGCAGTACTTC
CAISARLDSMSEQYF
>TRBJ1-3|-|TRBV6-1|-
TGTGCCAGCAGTGCCTCCGGGGAGGCCATCTCTGGAAACACCATATATTTT
CASSASGEAISGNTIYF
>TRBJ2-5|-|TRBV21-1|-
TGTGCCAGCAGCTCCCCGACGGCTAGCGGGAGGTCGGAGACCCAGTACTTC
CASSSPTASGRSETQYF
>TRBJ2-7|-|TRBV6-2/TRBV6-3|-
TGTGCCAGCAGTTACTCCAGGGTTCCTAATCGCGAGCAGTACTTC
CASSYSRVPNREQYF
>TRBJ2-7|TRBD1|TRBV15|-
TGTGCCACCAGCCCACAAGACAGGGGGGCCTACGAGCAGTACTTC
CATSPQDRGAYEQYF
>TRBJ2-1|-|TRBV9|-
TGTGCCAGCAGCGTAGCGCCAGCGACCTACAATGAGCAGTTCTTC
CASSVAPATYNEQFF
>TRBJ2-7|-|TRBV10-3|-
TGTGCCACGTCCCTGGCTCTCTACGAGCAGTACTTC
CATSLALYEQYF
>TRBJ2-7|TRBD2|TRBV18|-
TGTGCCAGCTCACTGGGGACTAGCGGTGACCTGATACGTGAGCAGTACTTC
CASSLGTSGDLIREQYF
>TRBJ1-1|TRBD1|TRBV7-6|-
TGTGCCAGCAGCTTAGGATCCCGGACAGGCTACACTGAAGCTTTCTTT
CASSLGSRTGYTEAFF
>TRBJ1-2|-|TRBV7-2|-
TGTGCCAGCAGCTTAGATGCAGGCTCCCGTTTTGGCTACACCTTC
CASSLDAGSRFGYTF
>TRBJ2-2|TRBD2|TRBV9|-
TGTGCCAGCAGCGTAGGAGCGGGACACACCGGGGAGCTGTTTTTT
CASSVGAGHTGELFF
>TRBJ2-2|TRBD2|TRBV5-1|-
TGCGCCAGCAGCCAGAACAGCGGGAGGAGCACCGGGGAGCTGTTTTTT
CASSQNSGRSTGELFF
>TRBJ2-2|-|TRBV3-1/TRBV3-2|medium-sized
TGTGCCAGCAGCCAAGATTTCGGGTCCACCGGGGAGCTGTTTTTT
CASSQDFGSTGELFF
>TRBJ1-6|-|TRBV2|once
TGTGCCAGCAGTGAAGAAATGCCAGGGGCGAGCTCCTATAATTCACCCCTCCACTTT
CASSEEMPGASSYNSPLHF
>TRBJ2-3|TRBD2|TRBV18|-
TGTGCCAGCTCACCTCCGGGACTAGCGGGTACAGATACGCAGTATTTT
CASSPPGLAGTDTQYF
>TRBJ2-1|TRBD1|TRBV29-1|-
TGCAGCGTTGAAGACCTGTGGACAGGGAGCTCCTACAATGAGCAGTTCTTC
CSVEDLWTGSSYNEQFF
>TRBJ1-1|-|TRBV3-1/TRBV3-2|-
TGTGCCAGCAGCCAAGGGTCCAGGGCGAACACTGAAGCTTTCTTT
CASSQGSRANTEAFF
>TRBJ2-7|TRBD1|TRBV19|-
TGTGCCAGTAGTATGGGACAGGGAAGTTCGGGTAAGGCCTACGAGCAGTACTTC
CASSMGQGSSGKAYEQYF
>TRBJ2-7|TRBD1|TRBV11-3|-
TGTGCCAGCAGCTTAGGACAGGGGGGCGAGCAGTACTTC
CASSLGQGGEQYF
>TRBJ2-5|TRBD2|TRBV19|-
TGTGCCAGTAGTTATTCTGGGACTAGCGGGATGGGGGAGACCCAGTACTTC
CASSYSGTSGMGETQYF
>TRBJ2-3|-|TRBV5-1|-
TGCGCCAGCAGCCCAGGGCAAGGGGGCACAGATACGCAGTATTTT
CASSPGQGGTDTQYF
>TRBJ1-4|TRBD1|TRBV27|-
TGTGCCAGCAGTCCTCAGACAGGGGGGAAATGGCTGTTTTTT
CASSPQTGGKWLFF
>TRBJ2-1|-|TRBV7-3|few
TGTGCCAGCGGAGGGGTGGCCAATGAGCAGTTCTTC
CASGGVANEQFF
>TRBJ2-7|-|TRBV30|-
TGTGCCTGGAGCAGTAACCTCGGGTTGTACGAGCAGTACTTC
CAWSSNLGLYEQYF